The clone carrying this T cell receptor (beta chain) was found many times. Noted time point: sample taken at primary tumor resection. This sample is drawn from a study of spatial heterogeneity in lung cancer. TCRdb fed the 5' RACE reads into MiXCR, producing one record per CDR3 protein. The profile shows about 61,000 distinct CDR3 sequences, under 7.5% of them singletons. This CDR3 spans 14 amino acids. Trimming shortened V by 3 bases and J by 6 bases, and 12 bases separated the two germline ends. CDR1 is MGHDK and CDR2 is SYGVNS in the germline V gene. V usage is TRBV25-1 and J usage is TRBJ1-5; TRBD1 might be the D (5 bases). The clonotype originates from a female donor with early-stage non-small cell lung cancer. The source material was PBMCs, sampled at surgery. The CDR3, as DNA: TGTGCCAGCAGTGATCAGGGAAAGGTTCAGCCCCAGCATTTT. Protein product: CASSDQGKVQPQHF.